These 10 T cell receptor beta chains were all obtained from the same sample, sequenced in a study of beta chain features in type 1 diabetes. Every isolated RNA sample was fully reverse transcribed, so sequencing captured expressed TCRB transcripts. Produced via immunoSEQ multiplex PCR; TCRdb's table is partial and in-frame only. The profile shows fewer than 900,000 clones, 15% to 20% of them singletons. Sequenced sample: naive CD4+ T cells from blood. These receptors all stem from a woman aged 18-29 years in good health.

This chain connects TRBV2 to TRBJ2-7; 14 bases line up with TRBD2. Germline trimming cut 4 bases from V and 6 bases from J; bases unmatched to any gene: 11. Germline V gene lookup returns CDR1 SNHLY and CDR2 FYNNEI. The CDR3 length is 17 residues. CDR3 region: CASSGTTSGRARSEQYF. The CDR3 nucleotides read TGTGCCAGCAGTGGGACGACTAGCGGGAGGGCCCGCTCCGAGCAGTACTTC.

This clone was recorded a few times. The genes are TRBV7-9 and TRBJ2-3; no reliable D call. Germline CDR1 is SEHNR and CDR2 is FQNEAQ (reference sequence). Trimming stripped 1 base from V and 4 bases from J, with 12 bases between. The CDR3 extends over 15 amino acids. The CDR3 loop is CASSLELQIPDTQYF. The CDR3, as DNA: TGTGCCAGCAGCTTAGAACTACAGATCCCAGATACGCAGTATTTT.

This clone was seen a few times. This rearrangement joins TRBV21-1 to TRBJ2-1; TRBD2, the D gene given by the table, was not confirmed from the DNA. TRBV21-1 is a listed pseudogene. The CDR3 length is 17 residues. The DNA for the CDR3 is TGTGCCAGCAGCTCGCCAGCTAGCGGGAGGCCCGGGAATGAGCAGTTCTTC. Its protein is CASSSPASGRPGNEQFF.

The J gene is TRBJ1-2, the V gene TRBV28; D possibly corresponds to TRBD1 (6 bases). Germline CDR1 reads MDHEN; CDR2 reads SYDVKM. The CDR3 length is 13 residues. With 7 bases removed from V and 8 bases from J, the gap between germline ends came to 17 bases. CDR3 sequence: CASTAGAPTGYTF. The DNA of the CDR3 is TGTGCCAGCACGGCGGGGGCCCCAACAGGCTACACCTTC.

This chain connects TRBV18 to TRBJ1-4; D is ambiguous. The CDR3 contains 18 residues. The ends were cut back, 3 bases at V and 0 bases at J, with 17 bases in the middle. Per germline, CDR1 KGHSH and CDR2 LQKENI. The CDR3 reads CASSPFSSTFATNEKLFF. CDR3 in DNA: TGTGCCAGCTCACCGTTCTCCTCTACGTTTGCAACTAATGAAAAACTGTTTTTT.

The chain has TRBV28 and TRBJ1-5; D remains ambiguous. The CDR3 is 13 residues long. Trimming left V 3 bases short and J 6 bases short, with 9 bases between. Germline loops: CDR1 MDHEN, CDR2 SYDVKM. The CDR3 here is CASSFQNGQPQHF. CDR3 DNA: TGTGCCAGCAGTTTCCAAAACGGTCAGCCCCAGCATTTT.

This clone was observed a few times. The CDR3 DNA reads as TGTGCCAGCAGGACTAGCGTTGACAATGAGCAGTTCTTC. This encodes CASRTSVDNEQFF. The chain couples TRBV6-5 to TRBJ2-1; 8 bases match TRBD2. Germline CDR1 MNHEY, CDR2 SVGAGI. The V gene end was trimmed by 6 bases and the J gene end by 5 bases; junction bases not matched to a gene: 3. CDR3 length equals 13 residues.

The V gene is TRBV7-9, the J gene TRBJ1-4; tentatively, D is TRBD1 (6 bases). CDR3 length: 18 amino acids. Trimming shortened V by 4 bases and J by 1 base, and 19 bases separated the two germline ends. CDR1 is SEHNR and CDR2 is FQNEAQ in the germline V gene (reference sequence). The CDR3 protein is CASSYALGGRRTNEKLFF. The CDR3 coding sequence is TGTGCCAGCAGCTATGCCCTCGGGGGGCGCCGAACTAATGAAAAACTGTTTTTT. The full variable domain, in which reference TRBV7-9 and TRBJ1-4 provide the parts outside the CDR3, is DTGVSQNPRHKITKRGQNVTFRCDPISEHNRLYWYRQTLGQGPEFLTYFQNEAQLEKSRLLSDRFSAERPKGSFSTLEIQRTEQGDSAMYLCASSYALGGRRTNEKLFFGSGTQLSVL.

V usage is TRBV27 and J usage is TRBJ2-3; possibly TRBD1 for D (6 bases). Germline V CDR1 and CDR2: MNHEY, SMNVEV (reference sequence). V was pared by 4 bases and J by 4 bases, with 15 bases between. This CDR3 has 15 amino acids. This CDR3 is CASSSGRGRPDTQYF. The DNA for the CDR3 is TGTGCCAGCAGTTCGGGCAGGGGCCGTCCAGATACGCAGTATTTT.

The gene calls are TRBV20-1 and TRBJ1-2; D call uncertain. V was clipped by 7 bases and J by 4 bases, with 10 bases between them. The CDR3 extends over 11 amino acids. Germline V gene data show CDR1 as DFQATT and CDR2 as SNEGSKA (reference sequence). The CDR3 sequence is CSGRESYGYTF. For the CDR3, the DNA is TGCAGTGGGAGGGAGTCCTATGGCTACACCTTC.